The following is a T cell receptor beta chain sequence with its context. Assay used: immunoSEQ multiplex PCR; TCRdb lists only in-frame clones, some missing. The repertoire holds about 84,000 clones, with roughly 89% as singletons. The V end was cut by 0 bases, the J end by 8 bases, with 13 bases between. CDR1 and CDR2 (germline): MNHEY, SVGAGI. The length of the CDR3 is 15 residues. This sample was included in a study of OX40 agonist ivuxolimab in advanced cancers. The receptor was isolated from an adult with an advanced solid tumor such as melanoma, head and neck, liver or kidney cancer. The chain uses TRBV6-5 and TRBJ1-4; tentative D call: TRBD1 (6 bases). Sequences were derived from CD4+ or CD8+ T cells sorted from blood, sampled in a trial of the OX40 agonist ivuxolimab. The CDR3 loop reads CASSYSPGVGEKLFF. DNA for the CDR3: TGTGCCAGCAGTTACTCTCCAGGGGTCGGAGAAAAACTGTTTTTT.